The 32 T cell receptor beta chains in this list originate from one sample, sequenced in a study of blood T cell repertoires in COVID-19 (dated by TCRdb to the early 2020s). The library was built by means of the immunoSEQ multiplex PCR assay. The table was pulled from immuneACCESS by TCRdb, which kept in-frame rearrangements only. Such tables lose some clones; where checked, under half of the loss comes from unresolved V genes, and the rest has no known cause. The sample data list 250,000 to 300,000 clones, and 75% to 90% of these were observed just once. Of the sample, 9.5% to 15% falls within the top ten clones. The sample comprised peripheral blood. The receptors originated from a woman in her sixties or seventies with acute or convalescent COVID-19.

This rearrangement joins TRBV5-6 to TRBJ2-7; the match to TRBD2 covers 7 bases. The V and J ends lost 4 bases and 2 bases, in that order; junction bases with no gene match: 12. The CDR3 spans 16 residues. CDR1 and CDR2 (germline): SGHDT, YYEEEE. The CDR3 here is CASSLDPGGIPYEQYF. In DNA, the CDR3 is TGTGCCAGCAGCCTCGATCCCGGGGGGATCCCCTACGAGCAGTACTTC.

The V gene is TRBV10-3, the J gene TRBJ1-1, with 8 bases that match TRBD1. Germline CDR1 reads ENHRY; CDR2 reads SYGVKD. This CDR3 contains 16 residues. J gave up 1 base and V 3 bases, and 7 bases lay outside the gene matches. The CDR3 loop reads CAISDFRGPGNTEAFF. The CDR3 bases are TGTGCCATCAGTGACTTCAGGGGGCCGGGGAACACTGAAGCTTTCTTT.

The chain joins TRBV7-9 to TRBJ2-5, with 9 bases matching TRBD1. From germline, CDR1 is SEHNR and CDR2 FQNEAQ (reference sequence). The ends lost 5 bases at V and 5 bases at J; junction bases unmatched: 6. The CDR3 extends over 14 amino acids. The CDR3 loop is CASSDTGGAETQYF. CDR3 bases: TGTGCCAGCAGCGATACAGGGGGCGCGGAGACCCAGTACTTC. The full variable domain, in which reference TRBV7-9 and TRBJ2-5 provide the parts outside the CDR3, is DTGVSQNPRHKITKRGQNVTFRCDPISEHNRLYWYRQTLGQGPEFLTYFQNEAQLEKSRLLSDRFSAERPKGSFSTLEIQRTEQGDSAMYLCASSDTGGAETQYFGPGTRLLVL.

The chain carries TRBV5-1 and TRBJ2-5, with 9 bases identical to TRBD1. With 0 bases clipped from V and 5 bases from J, the junction kept 11 bases outside the gene matches. Looked up from germline, CDR1 is SGHRS and CDR2 is YFSETQ. The CDR3 consists of 17 residues. The CDR3: CASSLATPPTGGETQYF. DNA of the CDR3: TGCGCCAGCAGCTTGGCAACGCCCCCGACAGGGGGTGAGACCCAGTACTTC.

This chain connects TRBV11-2 to TRBJ2-3; a possible D gene is TRBD2 (6 bases). The CDR3 totals 15 residues. Germline values: CDR1 SGHAT, CDR2 FQNNGV. V was trimmed by 7 bases and J by 4 bases, leaving 18 bases between them. The CDR3 nucleotides read TGTGCCAGCACCCTCCATGGCGGGAACCCAGATACGCAGTATTTT. Protein product: CASTLHGGNPDTQYF.

The CDR3 loop reads CASAPGLARNEQFF. For the CDR3, the DNA is TGTGCCAGTGCTCCGGGACTAGCGAGGAATGAGCAGTTCTTC. The V and J genes are TRBV6-5 and TRBJ2-1, with 10 bases aligning to TRBD2. V lost 9 bases, J lost 7 bases, and 9 bases stayed unmatched. Germline V gene lookup returns CDR1 MNHEY and CDR2 SVGAGI. The CDR3 length is 14 residues.

The rearrangement uses TRBV14 and TRBJ1-1; maybe TRBD1 (6 bases). Germline CDR1 reads SGHDN; CDR2 reads FVKESK. Trimming shortened V by 4 bases and J by 3 bases, and 12 bases separated the two germline ends. The CDR3 is made up of 14 amino acids. The CDR3 DNA reads as TGTGCCAGCAGCCGGCAGGGGTTGGACACTGAAGCTTTCTTT. Its protein product is CASSRQGLDTEAFF.

The V and J genes are TRBV6-1 and TRBJ2-1, with 7 positions matching TRBD1. Germline V gene data show CDR1 as MNHNS and CDR2 as SASEGT. The CDR3 loop spans 13 amino acids. V was clipped by 2 bases and J by 9 bases; unmatched bases: 4. In DNA, the CDR3 is TGTGCCAGCAGTGAACGAAGGGGGCTTGAGCAGTTCTTC. Its translation: CASSERRGLEQFF.

The chain has TRBV29-1 and TRBJ2-2; a possible D gene is TRBD1 (6 bases). V shed 5 bases and J shed 0 bases, with 13 bases lying between them. In germline, CDR1 is SQVTM, CDR2 ANQGSEA. The CDR3 extends over 15 amino acids. The CDR3 loop is CSVLQGKPNTGELFF. The CDR3 nucleotides are TGCAGCGTTCTTCAGGGGAAACCGAACACCGGGGAGCTGTTTTTT.

V usage is TRBV18 and J usage is TRBJ1-4; D is ambiguous. This CDR3 is 12 amino acids long. Germline lookup yields CDR1 KGHSH and CDR2 LQKENI. V was cut by 4 bases and J by 5 bases, with 5 bases left in between. CDR3 in DNA: TGTGCCAGCTCACAGCTAAATGAAAAACTGTTTTTT. Protein: CASSQLNEKLFF.

This clone was found once. This sequence joins TRBV28 and TRBJ1-4; TRBD1 matches 9 bases. CDR3 size: 15 residues. The J segment lost 4 bases and the V segment lost 6 bases, leaving 6 bases of the junction unmatched. Germline V CDR1 and CDR2: MDHEN, SYDVKM. The CDR3 region is CASRSDRGDNEKLFF. The CDR3 nucleotides read TGTGCCAGCAGATCCGACAGGGGGGATAATGAAAAACTGTTTTTT.

This clone was detected once. The rearrangement links TRBV3-1 (or the pseudogene TRBV3-2) to TRBJ1-5; TRBD1 aligns across 7 bases. CDR1 LGHDT and CDR2 YNNKEL come from the germline V gene (reference sequence). J was trimmed by 3 bases and V by 5 bases; bases with no gene match: 7. The CDR3 is made up of 15 amino acids. CDR3: CASSFGTVDNQPQHF. The CDR3 DNA reads as TGTGCCAGCAGCTTCGGGACAGTTGACAATCAGCCCCAGCATTTT.

The rearrangement uses TRBV5-6 and TRBJ2-7, with 8 bases lining up with TRBD2. The V gene's germline CDR1 is SGHDT and CDR2 YYEEEE. J gave up 3 bases and V 2 bases, and 4 bases lay outside the gene matches. The CDR3 is 14 residues long. CDR3 in DNA: TGTGCCAGCAGCTTCGGTAGCGGGATCTACGAGCAGTACTTC. Amino acid sequence: CASSFGSGIYEQYF.

This clone was found a few times. The V gene is TRBV6-5, the J gene TRBJ1-2; D is uncertain. CDR1 MNHEY and CDR2 SVGAGI come from the germline V gene. This CDR3 contains 14 residues. Between the trimmed V and J ends, which lost 0 bases and 6 bases, there was a span of 11 bases. CDR3 coding DNA: TGTGCCAGCAGTTACTCGATAGGAGGAGATGGCTACACCTTC. This sequence encodes CASSYSIGGDGYTF.

This rearrangement joins TRBV29-1 to TRBJ1-2; D not certain. Per the germline V gene, CDR1 is SQVTM and CDR2 is ANQGSEA. The germline V and J ends were trimmed by 7 bases and 4 bases, with 10 bases remaining between them. This CDR3 has 11 residues. The CDR3, as DNA: TGCAGCGCAGAGAAGATCTATGGCTACACCTTC. Its protein is CSAEKIYGYTF.

The V and J genes are TRBV28 and TRBJ1-1, with 12 bases aligning to TRBD1. The germline V gene has CDR1 MDHEN and CDR2 SYDVKM. Trimming at V came to 8 bases and at J to 3 bases, leaving 10 bases not matched to a gene. The CDR3 runs to 16 residues. As DNA, the CDR3 is TGTGCCAGCGGCTACGGGACAGGGGGCGCGGACACTGAAGCTTTCTTT. As protein: CASGYGTGGADTEAFF. The complete variable domain, with remaining parts taken from reference TRBV28 and TRBJ1-1, reads DVKVTQSSRYLVKRTGEKVFLECVQDMDHENMFWYRQDPGLGLRLIYFSYDVKMKEKGDIPEGYSVSREKKERFSLILESASTNQTSMYLCASGYGTGGADTEAFFGQGTRLTVV.

The chain couples TRBV5-4 to TRBJ2-1; perhaps TRBD2 as D (6 bases). The CDR3 sequence is 15 residues long. Trimming left V 4 bases short and J 7 bases short, with 18 bases between. Per the germline V gene, CDR1 is SGHNT and CDR2 is YYREEE (reference sequence). CDR3 loop: CASSPSAIDLNEQFF. The CDR3 DNA reads TGTGCCAGCAGCCCTAGCGCCATAGACCTTAATGAGCAGTTCTTC.

The V and J genes are TRBV11-2 and TRBJ2-1; TRBD1 is a possible D gene (6 bases). The CDR3 contains 16 residues. Per germline, CDR1 SGHAT and CDR2 FQNNGV. The germline V and J ends were trimmed by 4 bases and 3 bases, with 16 bases remaining between them. CDR3 amino acids: CASSSRRDKDYNEQFF. The CDR3 DNA reads TGTGCCAGCAGCTCGCGCCGGGACAAGGACTACAATGAGCAGTTCTTC.

The genes are TRBV10-3 and TRBJ2-3; D remains unclear. Germline assignment: CDR1 ENHRY and CDR2 SYGVKD. V lost 0 bases and J lost 4, with 8 bases in between. The CDR3 extends over 14 amino acids. CDR3: CAISESGEADTQYF. CDR3 DNA sequence: TGTGCCATCAGTGAGTCTGGCGAGGCAGATACGCAGTATTTT.

This chain links TRBV27 with TRBJ2-1, with D possibly being TRBD1 (6 bases). With 2 bases removed from V and 9 bases from J, the gap between germline ends came to 11 bases. CDR1 and CDR2 from the germline V gene are MNHEY and SMNVEV (reference sequence). CDR3 size: 13 residues. The CDR3 region is CASSLMVGGEQFF. DNA for the CDR3: TGTGCCAGCAGTTTAATGGTAGGGGGTGAGCAGTTCTTC.

The chain carries TRBV7-9 and TRBJ1-3, with 9 bases that match TRBD1. With 5 bases clipped from V and 0 bases from J, the junction kept 5 bases outside the gene matches. Germline V gene sequence: CDR1 SEHNR, CDR2 FQNEAQ (reference sequence). CDR3 length: 16 amino acids. As DNA, the CDR3 is TGTGCCAGCAGCAAGACAGGGGGTGTCTCTGGAAACACCATATATTTT. It codes for CASSKTGGVSGNTIYF.

This clone occurred a few times. The chain employs TRBV5-4 and TRBJ1-1; no definite D call. Trimming removed 4 bases from V and 5 bases from J, with 9 bases in between. The CDR3 consists of 12 residues. Germline assignment: CDR1 SGHNT and CDR2 YYREEE (reference sequence). DNA of the CDR3: TGTGCCAGCAGCCGCGGGGTGACTGAAGCTTTCTTT. Translating gives CASSRGVTEAFF.

On this clone itself: Other DNA sequences in the sample encode the same CDR3. The CDR3 spells CASSPLLAGYQETQYF. The DNA of the CDR3 is TGTGCCAGCAGCCCCTTACTAGCGGGATATCAAGAGACCCAGTACTTC. The chain employs TRBV3-1 (or the pseudogene TRBV3-2) and TRBJ2-5, with TRBD2 matching over 10 bases. The germline V gene has CDR1 LGHDT and CDR2 YNNKEL (reference sequence). The CDR3 contains 16 residues. V lost 4 bases, J lost 2 bases, and 7 bases stayed unmatched.

The chain combines TRBV28 with TRBJ2-1; 10 nucleotides match TRBD2. Germline CDR1 MDHEN, CDR2 SYDVKM. CDR3 length: 17 residues. The ends lost 5 bases at V and 3 bases at J; junction bases unmatched: 10. The CDR3 region has the DNA TGTGCCAGCAGTCCCCCGGGTTCTAGCGGGAGCTACAATGAGCAGTTCTTC. Amino acid sequence: CASSPPGSSGSYNEQFF. The variable domain in full, with the rest retrieved from reference TRBV28 and TRBJ2-1, is DVKVTQSSRYLVKRTGEKVFLECVQDMDHENMFWYRQDPGLGLRLIYFSYDVKMKEKGDIPEGYSVSREKKERFSLILESASTNQTSMYLCASSPPGSSGSYNEQFFGPGTRLTVL.

This clone was found once. The chain is built from TRBV28 and TRBJ2-5, with D possibly being TRBD2 (5 bases). Germline V CDR1 and CDR2: MDHEN, SYDVKM. V was trimmed by 5 bases and J by 2 bases, leaving 15 bases between them. The CDR3 totals 15 residues. DNA for the CDR3: TGTGCCAGCAGTCCGTTTAGCTCGGGGCAAGAGACCCAGTACTTC. Residues: CASSPFSSGQETQYF.

The chain couples TRBV12-3 or TRBV12-4 to TRBJ1-1; 9 bases agree with TRBD1. J lost 1 base, V lost 6 bases, and 0 bases had no gene match. The CDR3 is 13 amino acids. CDR3 in amino acids: CASRDRGNTEAFF. DNA for the CDR3: TGTGCCAGCAGGGACAGGGGGAACACTGAAGCTTTCTTT.

This chain connects TRBV5-4 to TRBJ2-2; 9 nucleotides match TRBD1. V trimming: 4 bases; J trimming: 0 bases; junction bases outside the gene matches: 7. This CDR3 is built from 17 residues. In germline, CDR1 is SGHNT, CDR2 YYREEE (reference sequence). CDR3 bases: TGTGCCAGCAGCCCGGACAGGGGAAAACCGAACACCGGGGAGCTGTTTTTT. Protein: CASSPDRGKPNTGELFF.

V is TRBV7-9 and J is TRBJ1-4, with TRBD1 matching over 9 bases. Germline CDR1 is SEHNR and CDR2 is FQNEAQ (reference sequence). Trimming at V came to 4 bases and at J to 8 bases, leaving 8 bases not matched to a gene. This CDR3 comprises 15 residues. Written as DNA, the CDR3 is TGTGCCAGCAGCTCCCGACAGGGGGTTGGAGAAAAACTGTTTTTT. Translation gives CASSSRQGVGEKLFF.

The chain has TRBV5-1 and TRBJ2-3; D remains ambiguous. Trimming cost V 0 bases and J 2 bases, with 4 bases left between them. The germline V gene has CDR1 SGHRS and CDR2 YFSETQ. The CDR3 length is 13 residues. In DNA, the CDR3 is TGCGCCAGCAGCTTGGCCTACACAGATACGCAGTATTTT. Encoded protein: CASSLAYTDTQYF.

The V gene is TRBV13, the J gene TRBJ2-5; 12 nucleotides agree with TRBD1. CDR1 and CDR2 from the germline V gene are PRHDT and FYEKMQ (reference sequence). V lost 1 base, J lost 5 bases, and 5 bases stayed unmatched. This CDR3 comprises 16 residues. The CDR3 sequence: CASSLVGQGAWETQYF. CDR3 DNA sequence: TGTGCCAGCAGCTTAGTGGGACAGGGGGCTTGGGAGACCCAGTACTTC.

The chain combines TRBV5-5 with TRBJ1-6; TRBD1 matches 10 bases. The CDR3 extends over 15 amino acids. The V and J ends lost 4 bases and 5 bases, in that order; junction bases with no gene match: 3. The germline V gene encodes CDR1 SGHKS and CDR2 YYEKEE (reference sequence). CDR3 bases: TGTGCCAGCAGCAAGGGACAGGGGAATAATTCACCCCTCCACTTT. The encoded protein is CASSKGQGNNSPLHF.

The rearrangement uses TRBV10-3 and TRBJ2-1, with TRBD2 identical over 13 bases. The germline CDR1 and CDR2 sequences are ENHRY and SYGVKD. The CDR3 loop spans 13 amino acids. V trimming: 7 bases; J trimming: 8 bases; junction bases outside the gene matches: 2. The CDR3 reads CAIKLAGGDEQFF. Written as DNA, the CDR3 is TGTGCCATCAAACTAGCGGGGGGGGATGAGCAGTTCTTC.